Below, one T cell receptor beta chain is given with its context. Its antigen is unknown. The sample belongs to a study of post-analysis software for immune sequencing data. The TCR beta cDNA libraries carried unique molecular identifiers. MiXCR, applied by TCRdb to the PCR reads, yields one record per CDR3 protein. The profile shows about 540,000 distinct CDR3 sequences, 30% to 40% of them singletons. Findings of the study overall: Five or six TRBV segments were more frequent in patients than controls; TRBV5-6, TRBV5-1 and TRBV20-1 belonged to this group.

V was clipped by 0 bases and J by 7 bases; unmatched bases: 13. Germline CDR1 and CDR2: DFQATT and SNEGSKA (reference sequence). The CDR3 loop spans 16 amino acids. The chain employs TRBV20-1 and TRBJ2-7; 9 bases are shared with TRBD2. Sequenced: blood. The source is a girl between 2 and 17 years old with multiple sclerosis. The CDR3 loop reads CSARDWIAGAAGEQYF. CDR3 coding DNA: TGCAGTGCTAGAGATTGGATAGCGGGGGCAGCGGGGGAGCAGTACTTC.